Sequencing of this T cell receptor beta chain was carried out in a study of cytomegalovirus exposure and HLA in healthy donors. Study-level background: Assignment to the Caucasian-associated ancestry cluster applied to approximately 79% of the approximately 420 genotyped donors.

PCR primers comprised 60 Vbeta and 13 Jbeta primers. Original methodology: The count from a later analysis was some 81 million unique TCR beta chains, some 12 million of them shared. Profiling relied on immunoSEQ multiplex PCR, and the TCRdb table lists in-frame clones only, not all of them. That table supplies the V and J calls and clone size; D and trimming were determined from the DNA. The repertoire holds around 180,000 clones, with 78% as singletons. Notes on this clone: Its target is not known. Other DNA sequences from this sample encode an identical CDR3 as well.

Overall study findings and caveats: Another analysis was done later, and it associated approximately 17,000 TCR beta sequences with HLA alleles at 0.05 false discovery rate. Some public TCRs appeared in many individuals, while most sequences were rare.

Sequenced: PBMCs. The TCR was taken from a woman in her 30s in good health and CMV-seropositive.

CDR3 loop: CASSAGGLAGGYFETQYF. As DNA, the CDR3 is TGTGCCAGCAGTGCCGGGGGACTAGCGGGAGGTTACTTTGAGACCCAGTACTTC. The V and J genes are TRBV25-1 and TRBJ2-5, with TRBD2 matching over 15 bases. The CDR3 contains 18 residues. V shed 4 bases, J shed 5 bases, and the junction held 11 bases outside the gene matches. CDR1 is MGHDK and CDR2 is SYGVNS in the germline V gene.